The 23 T cell receptor beta chains reported below all come from one sample, sequenced in a study of human T cells and chemical hapten exposure. Time point: patch test 1, 2 weeks after DPC sensitization. The treatment was: therapeutic diphenylcyclopropenone sensitization with weekly scalp DPC. TCRdb reprocessed the RACE reads via MiXCR and lists one record per CDR3 protein. The sample comprises approximately 90,000 distinct CDR3 sequences, 8% to 11% of which are singletons, and less than 2.5% rests with the top ten. The material was whole blood, obtained in connection with sensitization to the hapten diphenylcyclopropenone (DPC). These receptors all stem from a man aged 35 to 55 with alopecia areata. Some clones in this sample may be carry-over from other donors' samples.

The chain is built from TRBV10-3 and TRBJ2-3, with D possibly called TRBD1 or TRBD2 (5 bases each). The CDR3 loop spans 14 amino acids. With 2 bases removed from V and 0 bases from J, the gap between germline ends came to 6 bases. CDR1 ENHRY and CDR2 SYGVKD come from the germline V gene. CDR3 protein: CAISERDSTDTQYF. CDR3 coding DNA: TGTGCCATCAGTGAGCGGGACAGCACAGATACGCAGTATTTT.

The chain carries TRBV29-1 and TRBJ1-4; the match to TRBD1 covers 7 bases. V shed 6 bases, J shed 4 bases, and the junction held 2 bases outside the gene matches. This CDR3 is 12 amino acids long. The V gene's germline CDR1 is SQVTM and CDR2 ANQGSEA. DNA of the CDR3: TGCAGCGTGGGACAGAATAATGAAAAACTGTTTTTT. Residues: CSVGQNNEKLFF.

This CDR3 reads CASSVQGNEHNEQFF. The CDR3 coding sequence is TGCGCCAGCAGCGTCCAGGGGAATGAGCACAATGAGCAGTTCTTC. The rearrangement uses TRBV5-1 and TRBJ2-1, with a possible D match to TRBD1 (6 bases). Germline-derived CDR1 and CDR2 are SGHRS and YFSETQ. The CDR3 contains 15 residues. The ends were cut back, 4 bases at V and 5 bases at J, with 16 bases in the middle.

V is TRBV5-1 and J is TRBJ2-6, with D possibly being TRBD2 (5 bases). Germline CDR1 and CDR2: SGHRS and YFSETQ. The CDR3 has 16 residues. With 4 bases removed from V and 0 bases from J, the gap between germline ends came to 11 bases. Here the CDR3 reads CASSGLRASGANVLTF. CDR3 coding DNA: TGCGCCAGCAGCGGACTGCGGGCCTCTGGGGCCAACGTCCTGACTTTC.

This clonotype was found many times. This chain uses TRBV19 with TRBJ1-5; TRBD1 matches at 7 bases. Trimming cost V 7 bases and J 1 base; bases outside gene matches: 7. The CDR3 length is 15 residues. The germline V gene encodes CDR1 LNHDA and CDR2 SQIVND (reference sequence). In DNA form, the CDR3 reads TGTGCCAGTAAACTCGACAGGGCAAGCAATCAGCCCCAGCATTTT. Protein sequence: CASKLDRASNQPQHF.

V gene TRBV27 combines with J gene TRBJ1-3; D unresolved. CDR1 and CDR2 from the germline V gene are MNHEY and SMNVEV (reference sequence). V lost 6 bases and J 3 bases, leaving 15 bases between the germline ends. This CDR3 is 15 amino acids long. CDR3 DNA sequence: TGTGCCAGCAGCAACAAGAAAGCTCTTGGAAACACCATATATTTT. Translated: CASSNKKALGNTIYF.

The V gene is TRBV28, the J gene TRBJ2-1; 10 bases fit TRBD2. The CDR3 contains 19 residues. V was clipped by 6 bases and J by 5 bases; unmatched bases: 19. Germline values: CDR1 MDHEN, CDR2 SYDVKM. The CDR3 DNA sequence: TGTGCCAGCAGCCTTCCCTTCAGCGGGAGGGCCTATGGTAACAATGAGCAGTTCTTC. This sequence encodes CASSLPFSGRAYGNNEQFF.

The sample holds a few counts of this clonotype. The V gene is TRBV19, the J gene TRBJ2-1; 7 positions agree with TRBD1. Looked up from germline, CDR1 is LNHDA and CDR2 is SQIVND (reference sequence). Trimming cost V 3 bases and J 6 bases; bases outside gene matches: 2. CDR3 size: 13 residues. The CDR3 region has the DNA TGTGCCAGTAGTATCGGGACAGTCAATGAGCAGTTCTTC. Amino acid sequence: CASSIGTVNEQFF.

The CDR3 is CVTSRDFLAREQYV. As DNA, the CDR3 is TGTGTCACCAGCAGAGATTTCTTGGCGCGGGAGCAGTACGTC. This sequence joins TRBV15 and TRBJ2-7; D call uncertain. Germline V CDR1 and CDR2: LNHNV, YYDKDF (reference sequence). The CDR3 covers 14 residues.

Here the CDR3 reads CASSLGHTSDTQYF. CDR3 bases: TGCGCCAGCAGCTTGGGCCACACTTCAGATACGCAGTATTTT. This chain uses TRBV5-1 with TRBJ2-3; D remains unclear. Trimming shortened V by 0 bases and J by 4 bases, and 9 bases separated the two germline ends. This CDR3 has 14 residues. In germline, CDR1 is SGHRS, CDR2 YFSETQ.

The chain joins TRBV7-2 to TRBJ2-2; D is unclear. Trimming took off 3 bases at V and 2 bases at J, with 7 bases between the two ends. Germline V gene sequence: CDR1 SGHTA, CDR2 FQGNSA. The CDR3 has 14 amino acids. CDR3 bases: TGTGCCAGCAGCTTCATTATAAACACCGGGGAGCTGTTTTTT. Protein: CASSFIINTGELFF.

Ten or more counts support this clonotype. The J gene is TRBJ2-3, the V gene TRBV5-1, with 7 bases fitting TRBD1. CDR1 is SGHRS, CDR2 YFSETQ, per germline. The CDR3 has 16 amino acids. Trimming removed 4 bases from V and 6 bases from J; junction bases left unmatched: 14. The CDR3 loop is CASSRTGTAFVDTQYF. The CDR3 coding sequence is TGCGCCAGCAGCAGAACCGGGACAGCCTTTGTGGATACGCAGTATTTT.

The rearrangement links TRBV5-4 to TRBJ2-3, with D perhaps TRBD1 (6 bases). The V end lost 4 bases, the J end lost 6 bases, and 21 bases lay between the germline ends. Germline loops: CDR1 SGHNT, CDR2 YYREEE (reference sequence). This CDR3 has 16 residues. For the CDR3, the DNA is TGTGCCAGCAGCCCTCCAGGCGGACAGCTCGCGGATACGCAGTATTTT. This codes for CASSPPGGQLADTQYF.

This sequence joins TRBV10-3 and TRBJ1-6; 11 bases are a match to TRBD1. Unmatched junction bases numbered 6, after V lost 0 bases and J lost 8 bases. Looked up from germline, CDR1 is ENHRY and CDR2 is SYGVKD. The CDR3 spans 17 residues. As DNA, the CDR3 is TGTGCCATCAGTGAGTCGGGACAGGGGGGTTTGGATTCACCCCTCCACTTT. It specifies CAISESGQGGLDSPLHF.

This clonotype turned up a few times. DNA for the CDR3: TGTGCCAGCTCACCCGAACAGTCACCCCCGTTCAGGCAGGGGCGACTCACTGAAGCTTTCTTT. Encoded protein: CASSPEQSPPFRQGRLTEAFF. The chain is built from TRBV18 and TRBJ1-1; weak D call: TRBD1 (6 bases). Germline V lookup: CDR1 KGHSH, CDR2 LQKENI. CDR3 length: 21 amino acids. Trimming removed 3 bases from V and 4 bases from J, with 33 bases in between. Supplemented by reference TRBV18 and TRBJ1-1, the full variable domain reads NAGVMQNPRHLVRRRGQEARLRCSPMKGHSHVYWYRQLPEEGLKFMVYLQKENIIDESGMPKERFSAEFPKEGPSILRIQQVVRGDSAAYFCASSPEQSPPFRQGRLTEAFFGQGTRLTVV.

V and J are TRBV12-3 or TRBV12-4 and TRBJ2-2; 12 nucleotides align to TRBD2. This CDR3 spans 16 amino acids. The junction had 10 bases not matched to a gene; V was cut back by 6 bases and J by 8 bases. The DNA of the CDR3 is TGTGCCAGCAGCTCGTCTAGCGGGAGGGGGGTAGGGGAGCTGTTTTTT. Amino acids: CASSSSSGRGVGELFF.

The CDR3 DNA follows: TGCAGTGGGCGAAGGAGGGAGCAGTACGTC. Residues: CSGRRREQYV. The chain is built from TRBV20-1 and TRBJ2-7; weak D call: TRBD2 (5 bases). Germline V gives CDR1 DFQATT, CDR2 SNEGSKA (reference sequence). Between the trimmed V and J ends, which lost 7 bases and 7 bases, there was a span of 11 bases. The CDR3 length is 10 residues.

The chain recombines TRBV7-2 with TRBJ2-1, with D hard to call. Trimming cost V 7 bases and J 12 bases, with 22 bases left between them. The CDR3 sequence is 14 residues long. The germline gives CDR1 SGHTA, CDR2 FQGNSA. CDR3 residues: CASKNPNPPLTQFF. DNA for the CDR3: TGTGCCAGCAAGAACCCCAACCCCCCTTTAACGCAGTTCTTC.

This clonotype was seen a few times. V usage is TRBV10-3 and J usage is TRBJ1-5; possible D gene TRBD1, 5 bases. Germline assignment: CDR1 ENHRY and CDR2 SYGVKD. The CDR3 totals 13 residues. Trimming cost V 2 bases and J 5 bases, with 7 bases left between them. The CDR3 region has the DNA TGTGCCATCAGTGAGAGAGGGGATCAGCCCCAGCATTTT. Residues: CAISERGDQPQHF.

The table lists this clonotype with a few counts. The rearrangement links TRBV9 to TRBJ2-5; the match to TRBD2 covers 11 bases. CDR1 SGDLS and CDR2 YYNGEE come from the germline V gene. The CDR3 loop spans 17 amino acids. The ends lost 0 bases at V and 5 bases at J; junction bases unmatched: 9. The CDR3 spells CASSVGGSGRARETQYF. The CDR3 DNA is TGTGCCAGCAGCGTAGGGGGTAGCGGGAGGGCCCGGGAGACCCAGTACTTC.

V usage is TRBV14 and J usage is TRBJ2-5; D is undetermined. Trimming cost V 0 bases and J 2 bases, with 10 bases left between them. The V gene's germline CDR1 is SGHDN and CDR2 FVKESK. This CDR3 comprises 15 residues. CDR3 bases: TGTGCCAGCAGCCAAGACGATCTGCCACAAGAGACCCAGTACTTC. Translation: CASSQDDLPQETQYF.

This clonotype was observed a handful of times. The rearrangement links TRBV18 to TRBJ2-4; D unresolved. The germline V gene has CDR1 KGHSH and CDR2 LQKENI. V lost 6 bases and J lost 0, with 9 bases in between. The CDR3 contains 14 residues. The CDR3, as DNA: TGTGCCAGCTCCCCGGACCTAGCCAAAAACATTCAGTACTTC. Amino acids: CASSPDLAKNIQYF.

The chain is built from TRBV5-1 and TRBJ2-7, with unresolved D. V was pared by 0 bases and J by 2 bases, with 9 bases between. The CDR3 runs 14 residues. The germline V gene has CDR1 SGHRS and CDR2 YFSETQ. CDR3 sequence (DNA): TGCGCCAGCAGCTTGGAAGGGTTGCCCTACGAGCAGTACGTC. Amino acids: CASSLEGLPYEQYV.